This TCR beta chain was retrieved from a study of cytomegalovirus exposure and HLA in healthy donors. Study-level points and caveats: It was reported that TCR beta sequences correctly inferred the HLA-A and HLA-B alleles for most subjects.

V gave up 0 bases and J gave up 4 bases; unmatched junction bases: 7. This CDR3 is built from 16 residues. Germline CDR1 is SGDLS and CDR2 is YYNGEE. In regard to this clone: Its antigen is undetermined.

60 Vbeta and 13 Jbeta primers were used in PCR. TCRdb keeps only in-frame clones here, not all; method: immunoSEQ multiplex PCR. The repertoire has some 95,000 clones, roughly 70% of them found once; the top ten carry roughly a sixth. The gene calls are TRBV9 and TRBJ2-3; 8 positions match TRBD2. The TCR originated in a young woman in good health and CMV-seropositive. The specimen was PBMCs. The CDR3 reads CASSVAPGGASDTQYF. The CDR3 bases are TGTGCCAGCAGCGTAGCTCCCGGGGGGGCCTCAGATACGCAGTATTTT.